Below are 8 T cell receptor beta chains sequenced from a single sample in a study of molecular identifiers for immune sequencing clone quantification. TCRdb ran MiXCR on the PCR reads and lists one entry per CDR3 protein. Of approximately 54,000 distinct CDR3 sequences detected, approximately 26% appear once; the ten largest clones hold 1.9%. The sequencing sample was made of naive CD8+ T cells from blood, with Jurkat cell RNA spiked in. Regarding subset: FACS-sorted CD8+CD4-CCR7+CD45RA+ naive T cells. The receptors derive from a human donor in good health. Some libraries in this study had Jurkat cell RNA spiked in.

The chain links TRBV7-3 to TRBJ2-1; TRBD2 aligns across 12 bases. The V gene's germline CDR1 is SGHTA and CDR2 FQGTGA. The CDR3 is 16 residues long. V dropped 2 bases and J dropped 7; count of bases not matched to a gene: 6. The CDR3 nucleotides read TGTGCCAGCAGCTTAGGACTAGCGGGAAGTGTGAATGAGCAGTTCTTC. Protein sequence: CASSLGLAGSVNEQFF.

This rearrangement joins TRBV3-1 to TRBJ2-3; tentative D call: TRBD2 (6 bases). The V end lost 3 bases, the J end lost 0 bases, and 16 bases lay between the germline ends. The germline V gene encodes CDR1 LGHDT and CDR2 YNNKEL (reference sequence). This CDR3 has 17 amino acids. The CDR3 nucleotides read TGTGCCAGCAGCCATAAGGGTCCGGGGACTAGCACAGATACGCAGTATTTT. Its protein product is CASSHKGPGTSTDTQYF.

This clonotype showed up just a few times. The chain has TRBV4-1 and TRBJ2-7, with a tentative D call TRBD1 (6 bases). The CDR3 has 15 amino acids. Germline assignment: CDR1 MGHRA and CDR2 YSYEKL. V was clipped by 4 bases and J by 4 bases, with 17 bases between them. The CDR3 loop is CASSPDPQGRYEQYF. CDR3 nucleotide sequence: TGCGCCAGCAGCCCTGATCCTCAGGGGAGATACGAGCAGTACTTC.

The sample holds a few counts of this clonotype. The chain combines TRBV19 with TRBJ2-3, with 7 bases that match TRBD2. From germline, CDR1 is LNHDA and CDR2 SQIVND (reference sequence). The CDR3 has 14 amino acids. The J segment lost 3 bases and the V segment lost 4 bases, leaving 4 bases of the junction unmatched. The CDR3 bases are TGTGCCAGTAGTACGTTGGGAGGGACAGATACGCAGTATTTT. Translated, it gives CASSTLGGTDTQYF. The variable domain in full, completed from reference TRBV19 and TRBJ2-3, reads DGGITQSPKYLFRKEGQNVTLSCEQNLNHDAMYWYRQDPGQGLRLIYYSQIVNDFQKGDIAEGYSVSREKKESFPLTVTSAQKNPTAFYLCASSTLGGTDTQYFGPGTRLTVL.

This clonotype was found many times. V is TRBV11-2 and J is TRBJ2-1, with TRBD1 matching over 9 bases. CDR1 is SGHAT, CDR2 FQNNGV, per germline. Losses at the gene ends were 5 bases for V and 13 bases for J; bases not matched to a gene: 3. The CDR3 runs 11 residues. The CDR3 is CASSRGQGQFF. The CDR3 nucleotides are TGTGCCAGCAGCCGGGGACAGGGTCAGTTCTTC. Complete variable domain (other parts from reference TRBV11-2 and TRBJ2-1): EAGVAQSPRYKIIEKRQSVAFWCNPISGHATLYWYQQILGQGPKLLIQFQNNGVVDDSQLPKDRFSAERLKGVDSTLKIQPAKLEDSAVYLCASSRGQGQFFGPGTRLTVL.

This clonotype was counted ten times or more. This rearrangement joins TRBV2 to TRBJ2-3; TRBD2 matches 13 bases. Germline trimming cut 6 bases from V and 2 bases from J; bases unmatched to any gene: 5. The CDR3 sequence is 16 residues long. CDR1 is SNHLY and CDR2 is FYNNEI in the germline V gene. The CDR3 is CASRSGLAGLTDTQYF. In nucleotides, the CDR3 is TGTGCCAGCAGGTCGGGACTAGCGGGACTCACAGATACGCAGTATTTT.

In regard to this clonotype: A much more abundant neighbour one base away suggests this may be a read error. The chain carries TRBV7-6 and TRBJ2-7; 7 bases align to TRBD2. CDR1 is SGHVS and CDR2 is FNYEAQ in the germline V gene. The CDR3 contains 16 residues. This CDR3 is CASSPDGGYSSYKQYF. The DNA for the CDR3 is TGTGCCAGCAGCCCGGACGGGGGGTACAGCTCCTACAAGCAGTACTTC. The whole variable domain, filled in from reference TRBV7-6 and TRBJ2-7, reads GAGVSQSPRYKVTKRGQDVALRCDPISGHVSLYWYRQALGQGPEFLTYFNYEAQQDKSGLPNDRFSAERPEGSISTLTIQRTEQRDSAMYRCASSPDGGYSSYKQYFGPGTRLTVT.

There are many counts of this clonotype. This sequence joins TRBV7-9 and TRBJ1-5; D gene uncertain. Trimming cost V 1 base and J 4 bases, with 5 bases left between them. The CDR3 consists of 13 residues. In germline, CDR1 is SEHNR, CDR2 FQNEAQ (reference sequence). The CDR3 sequence: CASSLGDNQPQHF. The CDR3 DNA reads TGTGCCAGCAGCTTAGGCGATAATCAGCCCCAGCATTTT.